This T cell receptor (beta chain) was obtained from a study of T cell repertoires in cytomegalovirus infection. The germline V and J ends were trimmed by 0 bases and 2 bases, with 4 bases remaining between them. Germline CDR1 is DFQATT and CDR2 is SNEGSKA (reference sequence). This CDR3 is built from 12 residues. TCRdb reanalysed the reads using MiXCR and keeps one entry per CDR3 protein. The sample carries hundreds of thousands of distinct CDR3 sequences, roughly a quarter recorded once. The sequencing sample was made of CD8+ T cells from PBMCs. The rearrangement joins TRBV20-1 to TRBJ2-5; the D is unclear. The source is a human donor in good health (CMV status not recorded). Some clones in this sample may be carry-over from other donors' samples. The CDR3 sequence: CSAREDQETQYF. DNA of the CDR3: TGCAGTGCTAGAGAAGATCAAGAGACCCAGTACTTC.